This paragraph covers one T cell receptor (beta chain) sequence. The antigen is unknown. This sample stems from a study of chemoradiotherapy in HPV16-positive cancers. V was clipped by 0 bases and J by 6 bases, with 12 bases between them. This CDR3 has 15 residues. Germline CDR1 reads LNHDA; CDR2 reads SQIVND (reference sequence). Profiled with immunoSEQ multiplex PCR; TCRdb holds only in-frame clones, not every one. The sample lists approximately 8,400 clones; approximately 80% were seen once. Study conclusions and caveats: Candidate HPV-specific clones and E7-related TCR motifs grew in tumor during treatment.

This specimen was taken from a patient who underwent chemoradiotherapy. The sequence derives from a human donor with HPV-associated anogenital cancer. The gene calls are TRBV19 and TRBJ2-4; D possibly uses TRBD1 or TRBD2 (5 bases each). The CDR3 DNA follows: TGTGCCAGTAGTATAGAGCAGGGACCGGCAAACATTCAGTACTTC. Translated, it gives CASSIEQGPANIQYF. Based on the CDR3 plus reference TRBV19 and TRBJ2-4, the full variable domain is DGGITQSPKYLFRKEGQNVTLSCEQNLNHDAMYWYRQDPGQGLRLIYYSQIVNDFQKGDIAEGYSVSREKKESFPLTVTSAQKNPTAFYLCASSIEQGPANIQYFGAGTRLSVL.